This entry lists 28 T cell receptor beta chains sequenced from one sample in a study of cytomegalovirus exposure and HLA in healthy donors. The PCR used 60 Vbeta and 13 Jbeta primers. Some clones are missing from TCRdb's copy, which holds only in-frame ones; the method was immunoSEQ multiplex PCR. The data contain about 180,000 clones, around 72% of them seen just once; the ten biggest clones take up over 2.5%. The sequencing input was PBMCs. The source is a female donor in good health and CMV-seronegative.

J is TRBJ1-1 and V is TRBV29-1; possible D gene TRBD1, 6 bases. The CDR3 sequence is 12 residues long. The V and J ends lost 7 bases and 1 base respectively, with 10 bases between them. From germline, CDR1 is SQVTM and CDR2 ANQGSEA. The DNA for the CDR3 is TGCAGCGCACGGACAGAGAACACTGAAGCTTTCTTT. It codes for CSARTENTEAFF. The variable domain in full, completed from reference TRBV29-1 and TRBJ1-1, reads SAVISQKPSRDICQRGTSLTIQCQVDSQVTMMFWYRQQPGQSLTLIATANQGSEATYESGFVIDKFPISRPNLTFSTLTVSNMSPEDSSIYLCSARTENTEAFFGQGTRLTVV.

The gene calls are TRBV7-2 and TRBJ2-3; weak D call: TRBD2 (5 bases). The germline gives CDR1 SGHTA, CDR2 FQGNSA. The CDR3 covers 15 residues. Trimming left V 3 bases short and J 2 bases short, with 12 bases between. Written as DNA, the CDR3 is TGTGCCAGCAGCTTGGCTAGCAGTCTCACAGATACGCAGTATTTT. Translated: CASSLASSLTDTQYF.

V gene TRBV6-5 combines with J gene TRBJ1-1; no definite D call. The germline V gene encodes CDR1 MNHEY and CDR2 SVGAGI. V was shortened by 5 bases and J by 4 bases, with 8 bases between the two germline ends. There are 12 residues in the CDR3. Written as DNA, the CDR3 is TGTGCCAGCAGTCGACTGGGCACTGAAGCTTTCTTT. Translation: CASSRLGTEAFF.

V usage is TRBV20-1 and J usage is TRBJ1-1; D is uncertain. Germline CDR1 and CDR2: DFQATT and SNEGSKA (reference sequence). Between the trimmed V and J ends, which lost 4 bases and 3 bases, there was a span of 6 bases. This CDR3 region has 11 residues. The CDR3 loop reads CSANKHTEAFF. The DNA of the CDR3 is TGCAGTGCTAACAAACACACTGAAGCTTTCTTT.

The CDR3 region has the DNA TGTGCCAGCAGCCCCCCTGGGACAGTTAATGAAAAACTGTTTTTT. This codes for CASSPPGTVNEKLFF. The rearrangement joins TRBV7-3 to TRBJ1-4, with 7 bases aligning to TRBD1. CDR1 SGHTA and CDR2 FQGTGA come from the germline V gene. CDR3 length: 15 residues. V lost 5 bases and J lost 4; bases outside the gene matches: 7.

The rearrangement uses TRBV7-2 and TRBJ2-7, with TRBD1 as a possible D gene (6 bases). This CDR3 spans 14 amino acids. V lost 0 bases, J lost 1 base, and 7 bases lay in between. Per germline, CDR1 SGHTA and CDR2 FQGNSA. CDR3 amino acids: CASSLAGQSYEQYF. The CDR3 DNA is TGTGCCAGCAGCTTAGCCGGACAGTCCTACGAGCAGTACTTC.

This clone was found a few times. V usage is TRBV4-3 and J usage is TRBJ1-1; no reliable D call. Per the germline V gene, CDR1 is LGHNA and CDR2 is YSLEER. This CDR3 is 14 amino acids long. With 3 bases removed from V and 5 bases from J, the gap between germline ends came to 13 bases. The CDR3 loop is CASSQVRRTTEAFF. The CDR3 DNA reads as TGCGCCAGCAGCCAGGTCAGGAGGACGACTGAAGCTTTCTTT.

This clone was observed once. CDR3 nucleotides: TGCGCCAGCAGCCAACAGTCTAGCGGGTTTAACAATGAGCAGTTCTTC. This translates into CASSQQSSGFNNEQFF. V usage is TRBV4-1 and J usage is TRBJ2-1, with 8 bases matching TRBD2. The CDR3 length is 16 residues. Germline V lookup: CDR1 MGHRA, CDR2 YSYEKL. The V segment lost 2 bases and the J segment 5 bases; nucleotides outside the gene matches: 8.

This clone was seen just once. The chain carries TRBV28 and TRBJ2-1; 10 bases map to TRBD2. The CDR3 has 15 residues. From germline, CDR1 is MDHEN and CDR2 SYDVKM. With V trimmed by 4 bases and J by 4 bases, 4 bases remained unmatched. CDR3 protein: CASSYTSGIYNEQFF. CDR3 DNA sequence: TGTGCCAGCAGTTACACTAGCGGGATTTACAATGAGCAGTTCTTC. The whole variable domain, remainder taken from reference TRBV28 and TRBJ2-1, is DVKVTQSSRYLVKRTGEKVFLECVQDMDHENMFWYRQDPGLGLRLIYFSYDVKMKEKGDIPEGYSVSREKKERFSLILESASTNQTSMYLCASSYTSGIYNEQFFGPGTRLTVL.

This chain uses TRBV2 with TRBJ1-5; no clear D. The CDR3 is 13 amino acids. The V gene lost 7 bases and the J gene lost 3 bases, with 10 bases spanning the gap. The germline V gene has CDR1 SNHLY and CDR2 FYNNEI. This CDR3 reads CASTSLNNQPQHF. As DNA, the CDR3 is TGTGCCAGCACGAGTCTAAACAATCAGCCCCAGCATTTT.

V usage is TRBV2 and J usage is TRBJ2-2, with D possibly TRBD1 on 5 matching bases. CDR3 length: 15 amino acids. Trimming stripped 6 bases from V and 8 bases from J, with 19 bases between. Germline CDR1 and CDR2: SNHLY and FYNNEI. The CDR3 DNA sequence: TGTGCCAGCAGGCAAGGGTCGGACACACGGGGGGAGCTGTTTTTT. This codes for CASRQGSDTRGELFF.

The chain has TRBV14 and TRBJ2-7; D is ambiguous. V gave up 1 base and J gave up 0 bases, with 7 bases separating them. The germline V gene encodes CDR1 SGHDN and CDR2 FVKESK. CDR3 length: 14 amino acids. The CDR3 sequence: CASSQVWSSYEQYF. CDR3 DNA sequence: TGTGCCAGCAGCCAAGTATGGAGCTCCTACGAGCAGTACTTC.

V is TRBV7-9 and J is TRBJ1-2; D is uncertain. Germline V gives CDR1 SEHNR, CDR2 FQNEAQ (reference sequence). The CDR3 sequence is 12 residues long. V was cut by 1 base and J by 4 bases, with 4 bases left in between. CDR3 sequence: CASSLVSYGYTF. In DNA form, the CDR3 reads TGTGCCAGCAGCTTAGTTAGCTATGGCTACACCTTC.

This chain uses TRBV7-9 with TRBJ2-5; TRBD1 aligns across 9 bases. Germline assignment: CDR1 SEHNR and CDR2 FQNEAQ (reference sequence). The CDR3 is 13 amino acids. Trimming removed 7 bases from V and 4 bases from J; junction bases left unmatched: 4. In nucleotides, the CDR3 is TGTGCCAGCACCCGGACAGGGGCAGAGACCCAGTACTTC. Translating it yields CASTRTGAETQYF.

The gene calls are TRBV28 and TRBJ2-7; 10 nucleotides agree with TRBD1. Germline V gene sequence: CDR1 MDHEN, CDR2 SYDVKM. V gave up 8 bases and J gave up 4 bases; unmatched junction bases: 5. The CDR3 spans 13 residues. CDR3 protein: CASCSGQGYEQYF. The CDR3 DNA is TGTGCCAGCTGCTCGGGACAGGGGTACGAGCAGTACTTC.

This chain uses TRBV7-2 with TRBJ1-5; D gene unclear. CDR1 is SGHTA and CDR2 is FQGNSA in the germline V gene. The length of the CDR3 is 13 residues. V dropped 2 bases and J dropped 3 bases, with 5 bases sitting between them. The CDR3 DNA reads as TGTGCCAGCAGCTTACAAAACAATCAGCCCCAGCATTTT. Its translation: CASSLQNNQPQHF.

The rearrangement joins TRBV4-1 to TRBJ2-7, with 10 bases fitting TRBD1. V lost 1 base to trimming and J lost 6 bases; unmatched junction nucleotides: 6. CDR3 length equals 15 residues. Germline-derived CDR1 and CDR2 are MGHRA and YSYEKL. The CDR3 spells CASSQGGQGVREQYF. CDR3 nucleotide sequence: TGCGCCAGCAGCCAAGGAGGACAGGGGGTTCGCGAGCAGTACTTC.

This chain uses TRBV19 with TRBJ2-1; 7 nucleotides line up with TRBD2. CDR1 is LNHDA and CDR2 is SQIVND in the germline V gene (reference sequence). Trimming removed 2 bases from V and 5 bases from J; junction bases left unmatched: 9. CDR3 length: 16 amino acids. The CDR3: CASSILGGSLDNEQFF. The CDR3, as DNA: TGTGCCAGTAGTATATTGGGGGGGAGTCTGGACAATGAGCAGTTCTTC.

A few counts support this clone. The CDR3: CASSLTPGVGYEQYF. The DNA for the CDR3 is TGTGCCAGCAGCTTAACTCCGGGAGTAGGTTACGAGCAGTACTTC. This chain links TRBV7-3 with TRBJ2-7; weak D call: TRBD2 (6 bases). In germline, CDR1 is SGHTA, CDR2 FQGTGA. This CDR3 region has 15 residues. V was clipped by 0 bases and J by 4 bases, with 13 bases between them.

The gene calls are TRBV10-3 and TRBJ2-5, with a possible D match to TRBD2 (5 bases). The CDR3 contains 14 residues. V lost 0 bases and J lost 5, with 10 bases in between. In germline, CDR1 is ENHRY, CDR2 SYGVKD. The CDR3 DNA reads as TGTGCCATCAGTGAGTCGTCGACTACTGAGACCCAGTACTTC. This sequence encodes CAISESSTTETQYF.

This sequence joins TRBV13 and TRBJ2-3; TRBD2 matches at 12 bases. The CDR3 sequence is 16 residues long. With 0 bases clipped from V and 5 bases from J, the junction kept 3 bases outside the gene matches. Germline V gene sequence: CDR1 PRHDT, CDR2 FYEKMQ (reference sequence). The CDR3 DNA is TGTGCCAGCAGCTTAGGGGGACTAGCGGGCGAAGATACGCAGTATTTT. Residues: CASSLGGLAGEDTQYF.

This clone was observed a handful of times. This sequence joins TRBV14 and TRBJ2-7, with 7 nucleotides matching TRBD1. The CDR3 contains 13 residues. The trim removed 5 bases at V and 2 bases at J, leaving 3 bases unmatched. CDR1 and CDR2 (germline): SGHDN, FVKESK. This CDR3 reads CASSDRVAYEQYF. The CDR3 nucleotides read TGTGCCAGCAGCGACAGGGTAGCCTACGAGCAGTACTTC. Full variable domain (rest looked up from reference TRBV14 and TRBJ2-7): EAGVTQFPSHSVIEKGQTVTLRCDPISGHDNLYWYRRVMGKEIKFLLHFVKESKQDESGMPNNRFLAERTGGTYSTLKVQPAELEDSGVYFCASSDRVAYEQYFGPGTRLTVT.

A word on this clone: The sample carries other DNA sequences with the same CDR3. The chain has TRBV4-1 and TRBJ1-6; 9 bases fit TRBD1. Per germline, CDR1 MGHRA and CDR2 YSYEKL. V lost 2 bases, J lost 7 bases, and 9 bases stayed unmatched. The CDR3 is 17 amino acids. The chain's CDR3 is CASSQTRSGTGNSPLHF. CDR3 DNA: TGCGCCAGCAGCCAAACAAGATCCGGGACAGGGAATTCACCCCTCCACTTT.

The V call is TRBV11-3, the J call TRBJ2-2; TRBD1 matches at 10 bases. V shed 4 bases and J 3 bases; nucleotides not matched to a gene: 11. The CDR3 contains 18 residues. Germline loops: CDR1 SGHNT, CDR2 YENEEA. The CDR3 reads CASSSYSRDRGYTGELFF. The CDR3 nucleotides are TGTGCCAGCAGCTCTTATTCCCGGGACAGGGGATACACCGGGGAGCTGTTTTTT.

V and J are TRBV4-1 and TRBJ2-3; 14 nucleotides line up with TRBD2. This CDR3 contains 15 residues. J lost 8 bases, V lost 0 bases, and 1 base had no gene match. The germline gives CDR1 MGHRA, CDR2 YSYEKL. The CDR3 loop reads CASSQEGTSGGTQYF. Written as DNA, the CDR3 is TGCGCCAGCAGCCAAGAAGGGACTAGCGGGGGTACGCAGTATTTT.

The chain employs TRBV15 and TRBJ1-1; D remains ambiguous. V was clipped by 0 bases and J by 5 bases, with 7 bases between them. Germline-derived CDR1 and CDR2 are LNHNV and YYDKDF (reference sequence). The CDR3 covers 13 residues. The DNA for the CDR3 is TGTGCCACCAGCAGAGATCGGAGGACTGAAGCTTTCTTT. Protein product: CATSRDRRTEAFF.

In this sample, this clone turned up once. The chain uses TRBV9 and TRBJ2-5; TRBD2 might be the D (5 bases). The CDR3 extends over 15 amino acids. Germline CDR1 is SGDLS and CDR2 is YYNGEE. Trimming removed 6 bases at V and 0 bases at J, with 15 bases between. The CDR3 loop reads CASTEGAANQETQYF. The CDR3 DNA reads TGTGCCAGCACCGAGGGAGCGGCGAACCAAGAGACCCAGTACTTC.

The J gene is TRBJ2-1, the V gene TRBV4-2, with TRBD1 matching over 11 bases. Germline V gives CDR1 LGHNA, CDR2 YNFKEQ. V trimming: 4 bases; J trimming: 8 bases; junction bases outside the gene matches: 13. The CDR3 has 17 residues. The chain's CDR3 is CASSRMTPGQGGDEQFF. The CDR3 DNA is TGTGCCAGCAGCCGGATGACACCGGGACAGGGGGGTGATGAGCAGTTCTTC.